This T cell receptor (beta chain) was sequenced in a study of identical twins. Whole-study findings and limits: The study found that models underestimated out-of-frame TCR alpha sharing in monozygotic twins.

From the 5' RACE reads, TCRdb called clonotypes with MiXCR, one entry per CDR3 protein. The sample has approximately 590,000 distinct CDR3 sequences, over 8.5% seen once. The sample holds a few counts of this clonotype. Its antigen is unidentified. CDR1 DFQATT and CDR2 SNEGSKA come from the germline V gene (reference sequence). V was clipped by 3 bases and J by 5 bases, with 13 bases between them. The CDR3 is made up of 13 amino acids. A further study also used this sample, focusing on yellow fever vaccine responses in identical twins.

Input material: PBMCs. The chain is built from TRBV20-1 and TRBJ1-1; D possibly corresponds to TRBD1 (5 bases). This receptor was taken from a woman under 30 in good health. CDR3 amino acids: CSARSGARTEAFF. CDR3 coding DNA: TGCAGTGCTAGGTCCGGGGCGCGGACTGAAGCTTTCTTT.